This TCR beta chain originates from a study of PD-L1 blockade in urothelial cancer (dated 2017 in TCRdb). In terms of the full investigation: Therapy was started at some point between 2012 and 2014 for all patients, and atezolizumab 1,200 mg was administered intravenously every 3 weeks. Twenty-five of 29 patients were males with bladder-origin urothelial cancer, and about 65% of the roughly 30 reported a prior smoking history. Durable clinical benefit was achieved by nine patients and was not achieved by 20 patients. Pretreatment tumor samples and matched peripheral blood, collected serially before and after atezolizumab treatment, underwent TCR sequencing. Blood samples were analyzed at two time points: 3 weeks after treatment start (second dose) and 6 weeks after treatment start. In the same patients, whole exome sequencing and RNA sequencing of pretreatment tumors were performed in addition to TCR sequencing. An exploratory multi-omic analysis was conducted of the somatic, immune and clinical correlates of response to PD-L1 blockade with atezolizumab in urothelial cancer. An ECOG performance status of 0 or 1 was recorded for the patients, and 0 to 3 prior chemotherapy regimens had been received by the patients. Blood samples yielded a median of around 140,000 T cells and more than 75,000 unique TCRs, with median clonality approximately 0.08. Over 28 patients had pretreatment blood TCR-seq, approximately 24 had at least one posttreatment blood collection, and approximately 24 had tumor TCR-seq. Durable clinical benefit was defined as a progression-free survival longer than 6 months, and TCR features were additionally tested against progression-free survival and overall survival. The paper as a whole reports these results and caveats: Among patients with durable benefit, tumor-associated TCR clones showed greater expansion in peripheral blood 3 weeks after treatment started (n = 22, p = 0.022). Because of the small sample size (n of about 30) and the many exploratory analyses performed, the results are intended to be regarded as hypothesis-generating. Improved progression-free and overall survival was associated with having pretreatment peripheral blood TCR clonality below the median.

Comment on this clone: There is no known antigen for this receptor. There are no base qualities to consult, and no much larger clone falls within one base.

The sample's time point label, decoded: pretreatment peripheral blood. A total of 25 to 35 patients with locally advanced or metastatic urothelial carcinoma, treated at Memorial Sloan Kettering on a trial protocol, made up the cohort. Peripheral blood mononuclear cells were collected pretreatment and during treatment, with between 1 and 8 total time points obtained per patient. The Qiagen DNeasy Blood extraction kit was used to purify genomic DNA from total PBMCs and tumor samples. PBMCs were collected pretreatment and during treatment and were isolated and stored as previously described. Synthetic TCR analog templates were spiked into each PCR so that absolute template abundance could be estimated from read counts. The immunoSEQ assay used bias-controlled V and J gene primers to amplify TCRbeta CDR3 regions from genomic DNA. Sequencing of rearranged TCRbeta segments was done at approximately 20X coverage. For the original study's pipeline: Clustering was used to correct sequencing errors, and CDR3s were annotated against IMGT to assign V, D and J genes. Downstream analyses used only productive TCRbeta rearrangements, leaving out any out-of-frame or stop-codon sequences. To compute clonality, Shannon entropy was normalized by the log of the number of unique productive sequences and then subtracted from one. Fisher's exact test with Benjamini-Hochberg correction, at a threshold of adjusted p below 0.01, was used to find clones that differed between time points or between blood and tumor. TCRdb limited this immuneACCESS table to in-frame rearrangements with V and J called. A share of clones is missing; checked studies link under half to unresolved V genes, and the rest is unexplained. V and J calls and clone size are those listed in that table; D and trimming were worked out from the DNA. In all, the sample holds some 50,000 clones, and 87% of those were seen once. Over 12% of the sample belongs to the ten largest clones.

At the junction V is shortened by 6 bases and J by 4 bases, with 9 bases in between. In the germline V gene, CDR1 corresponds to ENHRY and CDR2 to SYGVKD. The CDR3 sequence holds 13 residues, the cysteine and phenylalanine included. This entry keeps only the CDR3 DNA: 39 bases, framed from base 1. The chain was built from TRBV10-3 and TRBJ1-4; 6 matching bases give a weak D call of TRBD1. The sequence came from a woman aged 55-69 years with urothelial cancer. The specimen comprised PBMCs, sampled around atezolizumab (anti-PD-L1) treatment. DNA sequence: TGTGCCATCAGGGGGGCCTTTAATGAAAAACTGTTTTTT. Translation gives CAIRGAFNEKLFF.